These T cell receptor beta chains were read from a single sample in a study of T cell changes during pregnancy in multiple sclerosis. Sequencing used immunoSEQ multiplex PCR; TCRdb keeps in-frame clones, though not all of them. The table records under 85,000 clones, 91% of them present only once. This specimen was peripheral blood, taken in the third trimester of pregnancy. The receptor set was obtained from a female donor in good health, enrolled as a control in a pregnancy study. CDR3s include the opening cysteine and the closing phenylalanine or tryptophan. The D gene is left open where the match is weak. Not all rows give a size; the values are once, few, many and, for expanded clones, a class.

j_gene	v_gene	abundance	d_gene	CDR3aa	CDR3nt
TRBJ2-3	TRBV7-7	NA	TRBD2	CASSLAGGPPDTQYF	TGTGCTAGCAGCTTAGCGGGGGGGCCACCAGATACGCAGTATTTT
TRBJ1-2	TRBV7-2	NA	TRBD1	CASSRRDRRGYTF	TGTGCCAGCAGCCGACGGGACAGAAGGGGCTACACCTTC
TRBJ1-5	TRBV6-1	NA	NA	CASSEVRVINQPQHF	TGTGCCAGCAGTGAAGTTCGGGTTATCAATCAGCCCCAGCATTTT
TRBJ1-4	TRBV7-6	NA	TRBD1	CASSLAGTVRTNEKLFF	TGTGCCAGCAGCTTAGCCGGGACAGTCCGAACTAATGAAAAACTGTTTTTT
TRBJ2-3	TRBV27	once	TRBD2	CASSPLTSGVAYTQYF	TGTGCCAGCAGTCCCCTGACTAGCGGGGTCGCATATACGCAGTATTTT
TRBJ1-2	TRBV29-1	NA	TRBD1	CSVEGTDGYTF	TGCAGCGTTGAGGGGACAGACGGCTACACCTTC
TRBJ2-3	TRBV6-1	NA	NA	CASKMGHPTRDTQYF	TGTGCCAGCAAAATGGGACACCCGACAAGAGATACGCAGTATTTT
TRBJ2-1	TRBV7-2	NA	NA	CASSAYYNEQFF	TGTGCCAGCAGCGCCTATTACAATGAGCAGTTCTTC
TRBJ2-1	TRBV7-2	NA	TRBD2	CASSLRRGANNEQFF	TGTGCCAGCAGCTTACGGCGGGGGGCTAACAATGAGCAGTTCTTC
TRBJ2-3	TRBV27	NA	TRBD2	CASSLFSGGVADTQYF	TGTGCCAGCAGTTTATTTAGCGGGGGGGTTGCAGATACGCAGTATTTT
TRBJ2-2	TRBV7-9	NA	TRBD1	CASSTGQVNTGELFF	TGTGCCAGCAGCACGGGACAGGTGAACACCGGGGAGCTGTTTTTT